The 26 T cell receptor beta chains listed next were all sequenced from one sample in a study of identifying expanded T cells in peripheral blood. Measured with immunoSEQ multiplex PCR; TCRdb has only the in-frame clones, and not every one. The sample has roughly 100,000 clones; around 89% are singletons. Sequencing was carried out using blood. Receptor source: a person between 18 and 75 years old in good health.

This clone was recorded only once. The chain recombines TRBV4-1 with TRBJ2-3; D unresolved. V lost 4 bases and J 6 bases, leaving 11 bases between the germline ends. The length of the CDR3 is 13 residues. Germline V gives CDR1 MGHRA, CDR2 YSYEKL. CDR3 amino acids: CASSPILRDTQYF. The CDR3 region has the DNA TGCGCCAGCAGCCCCATACTGAGGGATACGCAGTATTTT.

CDR3 bases: TGCAGCGTTCGCCGGGACAGCGGGCAGCCCCAGCATTTT. Amino acid sequence: CSVRRDSGQPQHF. The rearrangement joins TRBV29-1 to TRBJ1-5, with TRBD1 identical over 7 bases. Trimming removed 5 bases from V and 7 bases from J; junction bases left unmatched: 8. The CDR3 extends over 13 amino acids. The germline gives CDR1 SQVTM, CDR2 ANQGSEA.

The CDR3, as DNA: TGTGCCAGCAGCGCCCGTTCGGGGGGCTACACCTTC. This encodes CASSARSGGYTF. The V gene is TRBV2, the J gene TRBJ1-2; D is undetermined. This CDR3 region has 12 residues. Trimming stripped 6 bases from V and 8 bases from J, with 13 bases between. The V gene's germline CDR1 is SNHLY and CDR2 FYNNEI.

This chain uses TRBV28 with TRBJ1-4; 9 nucleotides line up with TRBD1. The germline V gene encodes CDR1 MDHEN and CDR2 SYDVKM. The trim removed 6 bases at V and 2 bases at J, leaving 7 bases unmatched. The CDR3 runs to 16 residues. The CDR3 DNA is TGTGCCAGCAGGGACAGGGGCAAGGTGACTAATGAAAAACTGTTTTTT. It codes for CASRDRGKVTNEKLFF.

In this sample, this clone turned up once. The chain carries TRBV10-3 and TRBJ1-2; D is unclear. The CDR3 contains 15 residues. Trimming removed 2 bases from V and 1 base from J, with 11 bases in between. Germline CDR1 and CDR2: ENHRY and SYGVKD. DNA for the CDR3: TGTGCCATCAGTGAGGGGAGCCTTGGTAACTATGGCTACACCTTC. This translates into CAISEGSLGNYGYTF.

The V gene is TRBV6-5, the J gene TRBJ1-2; D is uncertain. Germline CDR1 is MNHEY and CDR2 is SVGAGI. V was clipped by 7 bases and J by 0 bases, with 15 bases between them. The CDR3 is 15 residues long. CDR3: CASKLGAYSNYGYTF. The CDR3 DNA sequence: TGTGCCAGCAAATTAGGCGCTTATTCTAACTATGGCTACACCTTC.

This clone was found once. The chain combines TRBV19 with TRBJ2-5; D is possibly TRBD2 (5 bases). CDR1 and CDR2 (germline): LNHDA, SQIVND (reference sequence). The CDR3 extends over 16 amino acids. Deletions cut 3 bases from V and 3 bases from J, with 17 bases between. The chain's CDR3 is CASSMNAGNGKETQYF. The CDR3 DNA reads as TGTGCCAGTAGTATGAATGCCGGGAATGGCAAAGAGACCCAGTACTTC.

As DNA, the CDR3 is TGTGCCAGCACCCCACCGACTAGACTTAAGCAGTATTTT. It translates to CASTPPTRLKQYF. The chain links TRBV11-2 to TRBJ2-3, with D perhaps matching TRBD2 (6 bases). CDR1 is SGHAT and CDR2 is FQNNGV in the germline V gene. The CDR3 runs 13 residues. Trimming took off 7 bases at V and 11 bases at J, with 19 bases between the two ends.

This chain connects TRBV7-2 to TRBJ1-2; no firm D call. From germline, CDR1 is SGHTA and CDR2 FQGNSA. Trimming stripped 0 bases from V and 5 bases from J, with 19 bases between. The length of the CDR3 is 17 residues. The CDR3 reads CASSLATGMIPEYGYTF. The DNA of the CDR3 is TGTGCCAGCAGCTTAGCGACCGGGATGATTCCGGAATATGGCTACACCTTC.

The V call is TRBV4-1, the J call TRBJ2-1; possible D gene TRBD1, 6 bases. Germline V lookup: CDR1 MGHRA, CDR2 YSYEKL. The ends were cut back, 0 bases at V and 2 bases at J, with 11 bases in the middle. CDR3 length: 16 residues. The CDR3 spells CASSQELGGAYNEQFF. The CDR3 DNA sequence: TGCGCCAGCAGCCAAGAGTTAGGGGGAGCCTACAATGAGCAGTTCTTC.

J is TRBJ2-3 and V is TRBV2, with 9 bases matching TRBD2. The CDR3 loop spans 16 amino acids. The germline gives CDR1 SNHLY, CDR2 FYNNEI. The V segment lost 6 bases and the J segment 1 base; nucleotides outside the gene matches: 8. Written as DNA, the CDR3 is TGTGCCAGCAGCTTTAGCGGGGGCCAAGGCACAGATACGCAGTATTTT. Translation: CASSFSGGQGTDTQYF.

The chain has TRBV7-2 and TRBJ1-1, with D possibly matching TRBD1 (6 bases). There are 13 residues in the CDR3. Germline assignment: CDR1 SGHTA and CDR2 FQGNSA. V lost 5 bases and J lost 6, with 13 bases in between. In DNA form, the CDR3 reads TGTGCCAGCAGCCCAGGGGTTTGGGCTGAAGCTTTCTTT. Amino acids: CASSPGVWAEAFF.

The chain is built from TRBV27 and TRBJ1-1; maybe TRBD1 (5 bases). Germline loops: CDR1 MNHEY, CDR2 SMNVEV (reference sequence). The CDR3 is 13 residues long. V lost 5 bases to trimming and J lost 10 bases, with 17 bases between them. CDR3 loop: CASSPWGDGIAFF. As DNA, the CDR3 is TGTGCCAGCAGTCCCTGGGGGGATGGAATAGCTTTCTTT.

The chain uses TRBV11-1 and TRBJ1-6; D call uncertain. V lost 0 bases and J 14 bases, leaving 8 bases between the germline ends. This CDR3 is 12 amino acids long. Germline V gene sequence: CDR1 SGHAT, CDR2 FQDESV (reference sequence). CDR3 nucleotide sequence: TGTGCCAGCAGCTTAGCAGTCGGAGCCCTCCACTTT. Amino acid sequence: CASSLAVGALHF.

The chain combines TRBV5-1 with TRBJ2-1, with 7 bases lining up with TRBD1. The CDR3 is made up of 13 amino acids. V dropped 6 bases and J dropped 6; count of bases not matched to a gene: 6. From germline, CDR1 is SGHRS and CDR2 YFSETQ. CDR3 loop: CASKETGSNEQFF. The CDR3 DNA follows: TGCGCCAGCAAGGAGACAGGGTCCAATGAGCAGTTCTTC.

The chain is built from TRBV14 and TRBJ1-1, with TRBD1 matching 7 bases. The CDR3 is 15 amino acids. The trim removed 4 bases at V and 0 bases at J, leaving 5 bases unmatched. The germline CDR1 and CDR2 sequences are SGHDN and FVKESK. CDR3 sequence: CASSPMTGMNTEAFF. As DNA, the CDR3 is TGTGCCAGCAGCCCGATGACAGGGATGAACACTGAAGCTTTCTTT.

V gene TRBV7-6 combines with J gene TRBJ2-3, with TRBD2 as a possible D gene (6 bases). The CDR3 consists of 14 residues. From germline, CDR1 is SGHVS and CDR2 FNYEAQ. V was clipped by 4 bases and J by 5 bases, with 13 bases between them. CDR3 amino acids: CASSSRAGGDTQYF. The CDR3 DNA is TGTGCCAGCAGCTCCCGGGCCGGGGGAGATACGCAGTATTTT.

This clone was seen a single time. The chain has TRBV19 and TRBJ2-3; no firm D call. This CDR3 comprises 18 residues. Germline CDR1 is LNHDA and CDR2 is SQIVND (reference sequence). The V gene lost 3 bases and the J gene lost 2 bases, with 21 bases spanning the gap. The CDR3 loop is CASSMVSSRMAYTDTQYF. CDR3 in DNA: TGTGCCAGTAGTATGGTCTCTTCTCGTATGGCCTACACAGATACGCAGTATTTT. The whole variable domain, filled in from reference TRBV19 and TRBJ2-3, reads DGGITQSPKYLFRKEGQNVTLSCEQNLNHDAMYWYRQDPGQGLRLIYYSQIVNDFQKGDIAEGYSVSREKKESFPLTVTSAQKNPTAFYLCASSMVSSRMAYTDTQYFGPGTRLTVL.

This clone was seen once. The chain is built from TRBV5-1 and TRBJ1-2; 7 bases are shared with TRBD1. V dropped 4 bases and J dropped 4; count of bases not matched to a gene: 10. CDR1 is SGHRS, CDR2 YFSETQ, per germline. The CDR3 spans 15 residues. The CDR3: CASSVDRDSSYGYTF. The CDR3 DNA sequence: TGCGCCAGCAGCGTCGACAGGGACTCTTCCTATGGCTACACCTTC.

This clone was detected only once. V usage is TRBV6-5 and J usage is TRBJ2-1, with 7 bases lining up with TRBD1. Trimming took 6 bases from V and 10 from J; bases not matched to a gene: 12. The CDR3 has 14 residues. The germline gives CDR1 MNHEY, CDR2 SVGAGI. The CDR3 spells CASSLLGTAVEQFF. CDR3 DNA: TGTGCCAGCAGCCTACTCGGGACAGCGGTCGAGCAGTTCTTC.

V usage is TRBV30 and J usage is TRBJ1-1; 7 bases line up with TRBD1. This CDR3 has 13 residues. Germline assignment: CDR1 GTSNPN and CDR2 SVGIG (reference sequence). The J segment lost 3 bases and the V segment lost 5 bases, leaving 6 bases of the junction unmatched. CDR3: CAWSTGPHTEAFF. The DNA of the CDR3 is TGTGCCTGGTCGACAGGGCCCCACACTGAAGCTTTCTTT.

V and J are TRBV9 and TRBJ1-3, with D perhaps TRBD1 (6 bases). Germline V gives CDR1 SGDLS, CDR2 YYNGEE. The CDR3 consists of 15 residues. Trimming took off 2 bases at V and 4 bases at J, with 13 bases between the two ends. CDR3: CASSVAAGVGNTIYF. CDR3 in DNA: TGTGCCAGCAGCGTGGCAGCAGGGGTAGGAAACACCATATATTTT.

The chain employs TRBV5-1 and TRBJ2-1, with D unclear. Between the trimmed V and J ends, which lost 4 bases and 2 bases, there was a span of 7 bases. CDR3 length: 13 amino acids. Germline assignment: CDR1 SGHRS and CDR2 YFSETQ. The CDR3 coding sequence is TGCGCCAGCAGCCTGGACCCCTACAATGAGCAGTTCTTC. This sequence encodes CASSLDPYNEQFF.

V gene TRBV4-1 combines with J gene TRBJ1-5, with 11 bases identical to TRBD1. CDR1 MGHRA and CDR2 YSYEKL come from the germline V gene. Unmatched junction bases numbered 1, after V lost 2 bases and J lost 4 bases. The CDR3 runs 15 residues. DNA of the CDR3: TGCGCCAGCAGCCAACGGGACAGGGGGAATCAGCCCCAGCATTTT. This sequence encodes CASSQRDRGNQPQHF.

This chain uses TRBV21-1 with TRBJ1-5; the D segment call TRBD1 is taken from the table without a DNA check. TRBV21-1 is a pseudogene segment. The length of the CDR3 is 10 residues. In nucleotides, the CDR3 is TGTGCCAGCACCAGGGTGTCCCAGCATTTT. Translating it yields CASTRVSQHF.

The rearrangement links TRBV27 to TRBJ2-2, with TRBD1 matching over 7 bases. Germline-derived CDR1 and CDR2 are MNHEY and SMNVEV (reference sequence). The CDR3 covers 19 residues. J lost 1 base, V lost 0 bases, and 11 bases had no gene match. CDR3 residues: CASSLSVFRTGGNTGELFF. CDR3 bases: TGTGCCAGCAGTTTATCGGTCTTCCGGACAGGAGGGAACACCGGGGAGCTGTTTTTT.